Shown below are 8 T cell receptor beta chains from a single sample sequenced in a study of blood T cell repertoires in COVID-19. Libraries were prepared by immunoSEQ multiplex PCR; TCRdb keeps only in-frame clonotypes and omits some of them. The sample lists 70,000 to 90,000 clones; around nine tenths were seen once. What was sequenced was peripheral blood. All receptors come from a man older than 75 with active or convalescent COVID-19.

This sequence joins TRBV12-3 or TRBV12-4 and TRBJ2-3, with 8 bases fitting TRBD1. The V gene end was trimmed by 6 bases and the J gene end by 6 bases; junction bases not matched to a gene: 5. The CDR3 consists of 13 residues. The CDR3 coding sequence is TGTGCCAGCAGGCAGGGGGCTGTTGATACGCAGTATTTT. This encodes CASRQGAVDTQYF.

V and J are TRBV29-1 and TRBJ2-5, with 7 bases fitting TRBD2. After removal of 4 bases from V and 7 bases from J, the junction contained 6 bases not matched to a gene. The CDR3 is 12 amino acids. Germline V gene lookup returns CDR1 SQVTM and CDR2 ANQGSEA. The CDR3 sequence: CSVAGLSVTQYF. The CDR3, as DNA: TGCAGCGTTGCGGGACTATCGGTGACCCAGTACTTC.

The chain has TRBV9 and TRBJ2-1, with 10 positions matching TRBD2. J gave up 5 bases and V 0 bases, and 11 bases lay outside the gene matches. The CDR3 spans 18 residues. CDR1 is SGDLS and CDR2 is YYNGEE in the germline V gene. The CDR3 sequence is CASSVGRRSGGANNEQFF. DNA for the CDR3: TGTGCCAGCAGCGTAGGTCGTCGGAGCGGGGGGGCCAACAATGAGCAGTTCTTC.

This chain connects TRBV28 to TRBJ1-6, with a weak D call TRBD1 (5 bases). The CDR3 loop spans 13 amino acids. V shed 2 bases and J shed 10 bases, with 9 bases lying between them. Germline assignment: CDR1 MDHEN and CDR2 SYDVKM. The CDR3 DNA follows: TGTGCCAGCAGTTTACAGGGCGGCTCACCCCTCCACTTT. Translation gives CASSLQGGSPLHF.

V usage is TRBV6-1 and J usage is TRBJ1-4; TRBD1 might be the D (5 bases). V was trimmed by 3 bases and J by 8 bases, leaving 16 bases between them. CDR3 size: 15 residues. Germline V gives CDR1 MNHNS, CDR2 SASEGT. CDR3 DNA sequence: TGTGCCAGCAGTGAGGAGGGGACGTGGGGGGAAAAACTGTTTTTT. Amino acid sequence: CASSEEGTWGEKLFF.

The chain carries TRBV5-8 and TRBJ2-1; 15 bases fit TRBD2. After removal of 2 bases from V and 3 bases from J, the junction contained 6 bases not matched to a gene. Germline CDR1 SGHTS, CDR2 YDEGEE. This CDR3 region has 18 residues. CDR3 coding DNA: TGTGCCAGCAGCTTTCTCGGGACTAGCGGGGGGTACTACAATGAGCAGTTCTTC. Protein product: CASSFLGTSGGYYNEQFF. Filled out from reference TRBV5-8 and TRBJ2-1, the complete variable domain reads EAGVTQSPTHLIKTRGQQATLRCSPISGHTSVYWYQQALGLGLQFLLWYDEGEERNRGNFPPRFSGRQFPNYSSELNVNALELEDSALYLCASSFLGTSGGYYNEQFFGPGTRLTVL.

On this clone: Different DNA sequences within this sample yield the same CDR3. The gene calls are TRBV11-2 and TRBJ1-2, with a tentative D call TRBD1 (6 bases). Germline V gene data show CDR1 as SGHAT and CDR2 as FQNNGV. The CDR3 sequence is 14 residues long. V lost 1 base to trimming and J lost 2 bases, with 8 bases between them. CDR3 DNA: TGTGCCAGCAGCTTAGGGCAGGGGAACTATGGCTACACCTTC. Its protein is CASSLGQGNYGYTF.

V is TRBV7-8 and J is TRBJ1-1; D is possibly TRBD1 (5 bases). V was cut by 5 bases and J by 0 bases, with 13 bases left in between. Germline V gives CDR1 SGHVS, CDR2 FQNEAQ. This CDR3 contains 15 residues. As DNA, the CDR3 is TGTGCCAGCAGCCGGACACAGAACATGAACACTGAAGCTTTCTTT. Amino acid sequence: CASSRTQNMNTEAFF.